A selection of T cell receptor beta chains follows, all from one sample in a study of T cell responses to AZD1222 COVID-19 vaccine. Sequenced by immunoSEQ multiplex PCR; TCRdb stores in-frame clones only, minus some. The data contain 140,000 or so clones, just under 95% of them singletons. The sample in question was peripheral blood, obtained after recovery from COVID-19. The receptors stem from an adult who had recovered from COVID-19. Each CDR3 is given with its conserved first and last residue. The D gene is left open where the match is weak. Size tells how often a clone was seen (once, few, many) or the class of an expanded clone, and some rows leave it out.

cdr3_nt,cdr3_aa,clone_size,d_call,j_call,v_call
TGTGCCAGCAGTGCCCACGGGGGGAACACTGAAGCTTTCTTT,CASSAHGGNTEAFF,.,.,TRBJ1-1,TRBV28
TGTGCCAGTAGGGTACAGGGTGGCTCTGGGGCCAACGTCCTGACTTTC,CASRVQGGSGANVLTF,.,.,TRBJ2-6,TRBV19
TGCGCCAGCAGTTCCACCGGGGAGCTGTTTTTT,CASSSTGELFF,once,.,TRBJ2-2,TRBV10-1
TGTGCCAGCAGGCAGGGGGCAGGGGGGCGGCATAGGTATGGCTACACCTTC,CASRQGAGGRHRYGYTF,.,TRBD1,TRBJ1-2,TRBV28
TGTGCCAGCAGCCTCACTACGGTAGCGGGAACCCATATCCTCACAGATACGCAGTATTTT,CASSLTTVAGTHILTDTQYF,once,TRBD2,TRBJ2-3,TRBV7-8
TGTGCCAGCAGCCAACCGGGACTAGTGGGGGCCGGGGAGCTGTTTTTT,CASSQPGLVGAGELFF,.,TRBD2,TRBJ2-2,TRBV14
TGTGCCAGCAGCCCCTCGGCAGGGGTTAGGGAGACCCAGTACTTC,CASSPSAGVRETQYF,.,.,TRBJ2-5,TRBV7-2
TGTGCCATCAGTGAGGGGGGTCGGTTCTACACCTTC,CAISEGGRFYTF,.,.,TRBJ1-2,TRBV10-3
TGTGCCAGCAGCCCGGGGGGGGCTAGCGGGAGGGCCTACGAGCAGTACTTC,CASSPGGASGRAYEQYF,.,TRBD2,TRBJ2-7,TRBV5-4
TGTGCCACGGGGACTAGCGGGAGATCAGATACGCAGTATTTT,CATGTSGRSDTQYF,.,TRBD2,TRBJ2-3,TRBV10-3
TGCGCCAGCAGCAGACTAGCGGGAGGGGAAGATACGCAGTATTTT,CASSRLAGGEDTQYF,.,TRBD2,TRBJ2-3,TRBV5-1
TGTGCCAGCAGCTTAAAGCCTAGCGGGAGAAACGAGCAGTTCTTC,CASSLKPSGRNEQFF,.,TRBD2,TRBJ2-1,TRBV7-3
TGTGCCAGCAGCTACCACAGGGGGAGGGCTGAAGCTTTCTTT,CASSYHRGRAEAFF,.,TRBD1,TRBJ1-1,TRBV7-9
TGTGCCAGCAGCTTAAGCCAACTAGCGATCAACATTCAGTACTTC,CASSLSQLAINIQYF,once,TRBD2,TRBJ2-4,TRBV7-9
TGTGCCAGTAGTATGAGGGGACAGGCCCTGAACTATGGCTACACCTTC,CASSMRGQALNYGYTF,.,TRBD1,TRBJ1-2,TRBV19
TGTGCCTCAGCCAGGACTAGCGGGAGCGGCATGGACAATGAGCAGTTCTTC,CASARTSGSGMDNEQFF,.,TRBD2,TRBJ2-1,TRBV10-3
TGTGCCACCAGTCGACGGCAAGGGGCGTCGAATGAGCAGTTCTTC,CATSRRQGASNEQFF,.,.,TRBJ2-1,TRBV24-1
TGTGCCAGCAGTTACTCTCCACGGACAGGCGAAACGGACAATGAGCAGTTCTTC,CASSYSPRTGETDNEQFF,.,TRBD1,TRBJ2-1,TRBV6-2/TRBV6-3
TGTGCCAGCAGCCAGGCTCCTAGAGCCCCCGAGCAGTACTTC,CASSQAPRAPEQYF,.,.,TRBJ2-7,TRBV3-1/TRBV3-2
TGTGCCAGCAGCCCTTTGGGACAGGGGGACACTGAAGCTTTCTTT,CASSPLGQGDTEAFF,.,TRBD1,TRBJ1-1,TRBV7-9
TGCAGTGCTAGTTCAGGGGCCTCCACTGAAGCTTTCTTT,CSASSGASTEAFF,.,.,TRBJ1-1,TRBV20-1
TGTGCCAGCAGTGAGTGGGGGACTAGCGGGAGAGTTAATGAGCAGTTCTTC,CASSEWGTSGRVNEQFF,.,TRBD2,TRBJ2-1,TRBV6-1
TGTGCCAGCAGCACCCCGACAGGGAGCTCTGGAAACACCATATATTTT,CASSTPTGSSGNTIYF,.,.,TRBJ1-3,TRBV21-1
TGTGCCATCAGTGACAGGGGTATAGGTGGCTACACCTTC,CAISDRGIGGYTF,.,.,TRBJ1-2,TRBV10-3
TGTGCCAGCAGCTTAGGGGGCTCTGGTGAGCAGTTCTTC,CASSLGGSGEQFF,.,.,TRBJ2-1,TRBV7-9
TGTGCCAGCAGTAAGACAGGGGTGGGCTACACCTTC,CASSKTGVGYTF,.,TRBD1,TRBJ1-2,TRBV6-5
TGTGCCAGCAGTGATGTCTTGGCCCGGGTCGAGCAGTACTTC,CASSDVLARVEQYF,.,.,TRBJ2-7,TRBV2
TGTGCCAGCAGCTCCGGGAGACTCCCCGATAACACAGATACGCAGTATTTT,CASSSGRLPDNTDTQYF,.,.,TRBJ2-3,TRBV5-5
TGTGCCAGCAGTACCTTTGCAACTAATGAAAAACTGTTTTTT,CASSTFATNEKLFF,.,.,TRBJ1-4,TRBV19
TGTGCCAGTAGTAGAAACAGGGGTAACTCTGGAAACACCATATATTTT,CASSRNRGNSGNTIYF,.,TRBD1,TRBJ1-3,TRBV19
TGTGCCAGCACCAATAAGGGGGCCGCTAACACCGGGGAGCTGTTTTTT,CASTNKGAANTGELFF,.,TRBD1,TRBJ2-2,TRBV5-4
TGTGCCAGCTCACCACCAATCGTTGAGGCAACTAATGAAAAACTGTTTTTT,CASSPPIVEATNEKLFF,.,.,TRBJ1-4,TRBV18
TGTGCCAGCAGGACAAGACAGGGACTTAACACTGAAGCTTTCTTT,CASRTRQGLNTEAFF,.,TRBD1,TRBJ1-1,TRBV2
TGTGCCAGCAGCTTAGGGGGGAACTACTATGGCTACACCTTC,CASSLGGNYYGYTF,.,.,TRBJ1-2,TRBV7-2